These T cell receptor beta chains were read from a single sample in a study of blood T cell repertoires in COVID-19. Sequencing was performed with immunoSEQ multiplex PCR; in TCRdb, only in-frame clones are kept and a portion is missing. In the table there are 150,000 to 200,000 clones, around 87% of which are singletons. The sequencing input was PBMCs or T cells enriched from blood (not recorded which). These receptors were collected from a woman aged 40-49 years in a cohort exposed to, infected with or recovered from COVID-19 (not recorded which). CDR3s include the opening cysteine and the closing phenylalanine or tryptophan. D genes are given only for firm matches. The size field is filled for only some rows; it gives once, few, many or a size class.

>NA|TRBV4-1|TRBJ1-2|13|NA
CASSQGLTGGYTF
TGCGCCAGCAGCCAGGGACTGACGGGGGGCTACACCTTC
>NA|TRBV19|TRBJ2-4|14|NA
CASNPPGGLNIQYF
TGTGCCAGTAATCCCCCTGGGGGGTTAAACATTCAGTACTTC
>TRBD1|TRBV7-2|TRBJ2-3|14|once
CASSPDRAGDTQYF
TGTGCCAGCAGCCCCGACAGGGCTGGAGATACGCAGTATTTT
>TRBD1|TRBV19|TRBJ1-2|15|NA
CASSIKGAINYGYTF
TGTGCCAGTAGTATTAAGGGGGCTATTAACTATGGCTACACCTTC
>TRBD1|TRBV7-9|TRBJ2-7|13|NA
CASSWGTAYEQYF
TGTGCCAGCAGCTGGGGGACAGCCTACGAGCAGTACTTC
>TRBD2|TRBV9|TRBJ2-3|17|NA
CASSGLAGVTSTDTQYF
TGTGCCAGCAGTGGTCTAGCGGGAGTAACTAGCACAGATACGCAGTATTTT
>TRBD1|TRBV5-1|TRBJ2-5|17|NA
CASSPDGGRGQYETQYF
TGCGCCAGCAGCCCCGACGGGGGCAGGGGGCAATATGAGACCCAGTACTTC
>NA|TRBV6-1|TRBJ2-7|13|once
CASSEIGGYEQYF
TGTGCCAGCAGTGAGATAGGGGGTTACGAGCAGTACTTC
>NA|TRBV9|TRBJ1-6|16|NA
CASSVEQDTYNSPLHF
TGTGCCAGCAGCGTAGAGCAGGACACCTATAATTCACCCCTCCACTTT
>NA|TRBV13|TRBJ1-2|14|NA
CASSLGGDFYGYTF
TGTGCCAGCAGCTTAGGCGGGGATTTTTATGGCTACACCTTC
>TRBD1|TRBV29-1|TRBJ2-7|14|NA
CSVITGTGFLEQYF
TGCAGCGTGATTACCGGGACAGGGTTTCTGGAGCAGTACTTC
>NA|TRBV10-3|TRBJ1-2|12|NA
CAISSGSHGYTF
TGTGCCATCAGTTCGGGGTCTCATGGCTACACCTTC
>TRBD1|TRBV7-9|TRBJ2-7|14|NA
CASIPDRGPYEQYF
TGTGCCAGCATCCCGGACAGGGGGCCCTACGAGCAGTACTTC
>TRBD2|TRBV5-5|TRBJ2-3|16|NA
CASKPAERGEGDTQYF
TGTGCCAGCAAGCCGGCGGAGCGGGGGGAGGGAGATACGCAGTATTTT
>NA|TRBV6-5|TRBJ2-7|11|NA
CASSRAYEQYF
TGTGCCAGCAGTAGAGCATACGAGCAGTACTTC
>TRBD2|TRBV3-1/TRBV3-2|TRBJ2-7|15|NA
CASSLKREGQYEQYF
TGTGCCAGCAGCCTAAAGCGGGAGGGCCAATACGAGCAGTACTTC
>NA|TRBV12-3/TRBV12-4|TRBJ1-2|13|NA
CASSFGQTYGYTF
TGTGCCAGCAGTTTCGGACAGACGTACGGCTACACCTTC
>NA|TRBV3-1/TRBV3-2|TRBJ2-2|14|NA
CASSPGYSTGELFF
TGTGCCAGCAGCCCGGGGTACAGCACCGGGGAGCTGTTTTTT
>NA|TRBV9|TRBJ1-2|16|NA
CASSVYPDRPNYGYTF
TGTGCCAGCAGCGTATATCCCGACAGACCTAACTATGGCTACACCTTC
>NA|TRBV6-5|TRBJ1-2|14|NA
CASSYRPQNYGYTF
TGTGCCAGCAGTTACCGTCCACAGAACTATGGCTACACCTTC
>NA|TRBV5-6|TRBJ2-7|12|few
CASSRVSYEQYF
TGTGCCAGCAGCCGCGTTTCCTACGAGCAGTACTTC
>NA|TRBV29-1|TRBJ2-7|14|NA
CSALDNIFSYEQYF
TGCAGCGCCCTGGACAATATTTTCTCCTACGAGCAGTACTTC
>TRBD1|TRBV6-1|TRBJ1-5|14|NA
CASSEPTGNQPQHF
TGTGCCAGCAGTGAACCGACAGGGAATCAGCCCCAGCATTTT